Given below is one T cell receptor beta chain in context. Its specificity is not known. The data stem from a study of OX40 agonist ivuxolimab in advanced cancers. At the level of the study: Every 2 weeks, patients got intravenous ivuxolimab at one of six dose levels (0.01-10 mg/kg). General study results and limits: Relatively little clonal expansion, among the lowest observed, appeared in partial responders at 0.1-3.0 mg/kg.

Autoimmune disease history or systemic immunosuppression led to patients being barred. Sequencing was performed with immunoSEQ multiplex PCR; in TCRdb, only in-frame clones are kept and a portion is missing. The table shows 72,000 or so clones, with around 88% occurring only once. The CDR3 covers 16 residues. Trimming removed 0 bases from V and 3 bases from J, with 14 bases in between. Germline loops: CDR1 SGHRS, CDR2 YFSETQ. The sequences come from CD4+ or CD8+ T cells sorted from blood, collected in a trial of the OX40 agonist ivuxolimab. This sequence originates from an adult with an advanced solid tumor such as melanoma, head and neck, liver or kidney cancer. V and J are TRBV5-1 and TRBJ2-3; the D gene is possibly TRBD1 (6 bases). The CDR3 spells CASSLGPGARTDTQYF. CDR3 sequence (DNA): TGCGCCAGCAGCTTGGGGCCAGGGGCGCGGACAGATACGCAGTATTTT. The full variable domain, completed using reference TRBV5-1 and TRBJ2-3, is KAGVTQTPRYLIKTRGQQVTLSCSPISGHRSVSWYQQTPGQGLQFLFEYFSETQRNKGNFPGRFSGRQFSNSRSEMNVSTLELGDSALYLCASSLGPGARTDTQYFGPGTRLTVL.